Listed below are T cell receptor beta chains from one sample, sequenced in a study of B cell selection in AIRE deficiency. Measured with immunoSEQ multiplex PCR; TCRdb has only the in-frame clones, and not every one. The sample has about 24,000 clones, roughly 96% seen once; the top ten hold 0.2%. Sequenced material: conventional CD4+ T cells sorted from PBMCs. The receptor source for this set is a human donor with AIRE deficiency. Both conserved end residues are part of each CDR3. Each record gives: clone size, J gene, CDR3 length, V gene, D gene, CDR3 protein, CDR3 DNA. The D gene is left open where the match is weak. Where a row states a size, it is once, few, many or the class of an expanded clone; other rows omit it.

NA | TRBJ2-1 | 16 | TRBV6-6 | NA | CASSGVSGSSYNEQFF | TGTGCCAGCAGTGGCGTTAGCGGAAGCTCCTACAATGAGCAGTTCTTC
NA | TRBJ2-5 | 15 | TRBV4-3 | TRBD1 | CASSSRTGGLRTQYF | TGCGCCAGCAGCTCGCGGACAGGGGGGTTAAGGACCCAGTACTTC
NA | TRBJ2-2 | 15 | TRBV9 | NA | CASSRRVGSPGELFF | TGTGCCAGCAGCCGTCGGGTAGGATCCCCCGGGGAGCTGTTTTTT
NA | TRBJ1-1 | 14 | TRBV7-9 | NA | CASRLTARDTEAFF | TGTGCCAGCAGATTGACAGCGAGGGACACTGAAGCTTTCTTT
NA | TRBJ1-1 | 14 | TRBV7-9 | NA | CASSLALRGAEAFF | TGTGCCAGCAGCTTAGCGCTAAGGGGGGCTGAAGCTTTCTTT
NA | TRBJ1-1 | 15 | TRBV15 | TRBD1 | CATSSLQGAGTEAFF | TGTGCCACCAGCAGTCTCCAGGGGGCGGGCACTGAAGCTTTCTTT
NA | TRBJ2-2 | 11 | TRBV18 | NA | CASSNTGELFF | TGTGCCAGCTCCAACACCGGGGAGCTGTTTTTT
NA | TRBJ1-3 | 14 | TRBV6-5 | NA | CASSRTSRGNTIYF | TGTGCCAGCAGTCGGACCTCCCGAGGAAACACCATATATTTT
once | TRBJ2-1 | 14 | TRBV6-6 | NA | CASSYPAGNNEQFF | TGTGCCAGCAGTTACCCCGCAGGGAACAATGAGCAGTTCTTC
NA | TRBJ1-3 | 16 | TRBV28 | NA | CASSLGPGARGNTIYF | TGTGCCAGCAGTTTAGGTCCAGGCGCGAGAGGAAACACCATATATTTT
NA | TRBJ1-5 | 17 | TRBV27 | TRBD1 | CASSASWGQYSNQPQHF | TGTGCCAGCAGTGCGTCTTGGGGACAGTATAGCAATCAGCCCCAGCATTTT
NA | TRBJ1-4 | 15 | TRBV18 | NA | CASSPSQLTHEKLFF | TGTGCCAGCTCACCAAGTCAGTTGACCCATGAAAAACTGTTTTTT
NA | TRBJ2-7 | 15 | TRBV7-9 | TRBD1 | CASSFGQGAFYEQYF | TGTGCCAGCAGCTTTGGACAGGGGGCGTTCTACGAGCAGTACTTC
NA | TRBJ2-1 | 13 | TRBV2 | NA | CASRIGRLNEQFF | TGTGCCAGCAGGATCGGCAGGCTGAATGAGCAGTTCTTC
NA | TRBJ2-4 | 12 | TRBV19 | NA | CASSISKNIQYF | TGTGCCAGTAGTATTTCCAAAAACATTCAGTACTTC
NA | TRBJ2-7 | 15 | TRBV7-3 | NA | CASSLNPPRVYEQYF | TGTGCCAGCAGCTTAAATCCCCCGAGGGTCTACGAGCAGTACTTC
NA | TRBJ1-5 | 13 | TRBV7-2 | NA | CASSRHSNQPQHF | TGTGCCAGCAGCCGTCATAGCAATCAGCCCCAGCATTTT
NA | TRBJ2-7 | 15 | TRBV7-6 | NA | CASSLAPTGLHEQYF | TGTGCCAGCAGCTTAGCCCCAACGGGGCTCCACGAGCAGTACTTC
NA | TRBJ1-3 | 15 | TRBV5-6 | NA | CASSLYDRSGNTIYF | TGTGCCAGCAGCTTGTACGACAGGTCCGGAAACACCATATATTTT
NA | TRBJ2-2 | 13 | TRBV28 | NA | CASRDSSTGELFF | TGTGCCAGCAGGGACAGTTCCACCGGGGAGCTGTTTTTT
NA | TRBJ2-3 | 14 | TRBV25-1 | NA | CASSDTSGWDTQYF | TGTGCCAGCAGTGATACCTCGGGGTGGGATACGCAGTATTTT
NA | TRBJ2-7 | 14 | TRBV6-6 | TRBD2 | CASSGRLADYEQYF | TGTGCCAGCAGTGGACGACTAGCCGATTACGAGCAGTACTTC
NA | TRBJ2-7 | 11 | TRBV28 | NA | CASSLGYEQYF | TGTGCCAGCAGTTTAGGGTACGAGCAGTACTTC
NA | TRBJ2-7 | 14 | TRBV13 | TRBD2 | CASSPGLAGVEQYF | TGTGCCAGCAGCCCCGGACTAGCGGGAGTCGAGCAGTACTTC
NA | TRBJ2-7 | 17 | TRBV28 | TRBD2 | CAGSRWGSGKPPYEQYF | TGTGCCGGATCACGGTGGGGTAGCGGGAAGCCCCCCTACGAGCAGTACTTC
NA | TRBJ1-2 | 16 | TRBV6-6 | TRBD1 | CASSHYRRGQGDGYTF | TGTGCCAGCAGTCACTACCGGAGAGGGCAGGGGGATGGCTACACCTTC
NA | TRBJ2-1 | 17 | TRBV19 | TRBD2 | CASSIVSSGRGYNEQFF | TGTGCCAGTAGTATAGTATCTAGCGGGAGGGGTTACAATGAGCAGTTCTTC
NA | TRBJ2-7 | 12 | TRBV11-2 | NA | CASSPRRVEQYF | TGTGCCAGCAGCCCACGTCGGGTCGAGCAGTACTTC
once | TRBJ2-7 | 18 | TRBV9 | NA | CASSKEGQGGIYPYEQYF | TGTGCCAGCAGTAAGGAGGGACAAGGGGGGATCTACCCCTACGAGCAGTACTTC
NA | TRBJ1-4 | 11 | TRBV30 | TRBD1 | CALRGREKLFF | TGTGCCTTGAGGGGGCGTGAAAAACTGTTTTTT
NA | TRBJ2-2 | 15 | TRBV6-1 | TRBD2 | CASKGLAGGPGELFF | TGTGCCAGCAAGGGACTAGCGGGAGGGCCTGGGGAGCTGTTTTTT
NA | TRBJ2-7 | 11 | TRBV30 | NA | CAWSVAYEQYF | TGTGCCTGGAGTGTAGCCTACGAGCAGTACTTC
NA | TRBJ2-1 | 15 | TRBV29-1 | NA | CSVTSRGLTYNEQFF | TGCAGCGTGACATCCCGGGGATTGACCTACAATGAGCAGTTCTTC
NA | TRBJ1-4 | 16 | TRBV5-1 | NA | CASSLSRPGTNEKLFF | TGCGCCAGCAGCTTGAGTCGTCCTGGGACTAATGAAAAACTGTTTTTT
NA | TRBJ2-3 | 12 | TRBV7-2 | NA | CASSPPFGTQYF | TGTGCCAGCAGCCCCCCCTTTGGTACGCAGTATTTT
NA | TRBJ1-6 | 17 | TRBV15 | NA | CATSRVGESSYNSPLHF | TGTGCCACCAGCAGAGTAGGGGAGAGCTCCTATAATTCACCCCTCCACTTT
few | TRBJ2-2 | 11 | TRBV7-9 | NA | CASSLVGELFF | TGTGCCAGCAGCTTAGTCGGGGAGCTGTTTTTT
NA | TRBJ2-5 | 16 | TRBV11-1 | TRBD2 | CASSLSLAGAQETQYF | TGTGCCAGCAGCTTATCCCTAGCGGGAGCACAAGAGACCCAGTACTTC